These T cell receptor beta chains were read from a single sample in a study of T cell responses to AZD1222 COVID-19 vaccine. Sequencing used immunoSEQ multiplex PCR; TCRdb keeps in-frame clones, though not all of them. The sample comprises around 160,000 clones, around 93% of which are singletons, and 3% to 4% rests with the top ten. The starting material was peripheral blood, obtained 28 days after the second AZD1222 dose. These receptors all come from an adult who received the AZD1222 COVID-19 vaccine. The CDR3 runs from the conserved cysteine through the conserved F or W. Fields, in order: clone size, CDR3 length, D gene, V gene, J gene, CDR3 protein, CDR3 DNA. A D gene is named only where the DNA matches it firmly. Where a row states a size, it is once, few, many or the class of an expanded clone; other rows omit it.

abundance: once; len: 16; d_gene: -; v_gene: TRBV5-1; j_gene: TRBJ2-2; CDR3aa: CASSAQPGLPTGELFF; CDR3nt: TGCGCCAGCAGCGCTCAACCGGGACTCCCGACCGGGGAGCTGTTTTTT
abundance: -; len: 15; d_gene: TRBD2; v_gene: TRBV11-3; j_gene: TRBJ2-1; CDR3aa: CASSLAGLAGGPQFF; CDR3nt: TGTGCCAGCAGCTTAGCGGGCCTAGCGGGGGGGCCGCAGTTCTTC
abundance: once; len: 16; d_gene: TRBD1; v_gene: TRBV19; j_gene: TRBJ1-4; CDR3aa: CASSVLQGATNEKLFF; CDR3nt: TGTGCCAGTAGTGTACTCCAGGGGGCAACTAATGAAAAACTGTTTTTT
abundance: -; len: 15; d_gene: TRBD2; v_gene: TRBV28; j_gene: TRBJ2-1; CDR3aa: CASSGGLAGVNEQFF; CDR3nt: TGTGCCAGCAGTGGGGGACTAGCGGGAGTAAATGAGCAGTTCTTC
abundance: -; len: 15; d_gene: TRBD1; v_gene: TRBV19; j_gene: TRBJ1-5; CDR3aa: CASSPQGKLNQPQHF; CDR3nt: TGTGCCAGTAGTCCACAGGGGAAGCTCAATCAGCCCCAGCATTTT
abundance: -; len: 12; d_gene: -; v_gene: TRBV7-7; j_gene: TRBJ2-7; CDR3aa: CASSSTGNEQYF; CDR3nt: TGTGCCAGCAGCTCAACAGGGAACGAGCAGTACTTC
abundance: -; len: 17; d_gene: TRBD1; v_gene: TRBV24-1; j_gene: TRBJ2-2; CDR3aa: CATSDPGQGARAGELFF; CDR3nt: TGTGCCACCAGTGATCCCGGGCAGGGGGCGCGGGCCGGGGAGCTGTTTTTT
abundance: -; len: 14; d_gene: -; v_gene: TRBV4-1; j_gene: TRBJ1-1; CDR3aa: CASKGPLKGTEAFF; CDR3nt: TGCGCCAGCAAAGGGCCCCTCAAGGGTACTGAAGCTTTCTTT
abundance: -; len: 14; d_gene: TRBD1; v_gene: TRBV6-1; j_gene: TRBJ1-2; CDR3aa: CASSERTGEGGYTF; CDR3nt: TGTGCCAGCAGTGAGAGGACAGGGGAGGGAGGCTACACCTTC
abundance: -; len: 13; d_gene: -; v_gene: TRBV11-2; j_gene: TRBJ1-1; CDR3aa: CASSPTGRAEAFF; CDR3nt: TGTGCCAGCAGCCCTACAGGGAGGGCTGAAGCTTTCTTT
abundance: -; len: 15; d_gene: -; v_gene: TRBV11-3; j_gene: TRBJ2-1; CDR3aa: CASSFRGALDNEQFF; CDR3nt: TGTGCCAGCAGCTTTCGGGGGGCCTTGGACAATGAGCAGTTCTTC
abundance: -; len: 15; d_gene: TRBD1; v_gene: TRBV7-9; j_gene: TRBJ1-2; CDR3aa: CASSRAGTDGYGYTF; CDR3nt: TGTGCCAGCAGCCGTGCCGGGACAGATGGCTATGGCTACACCTTC
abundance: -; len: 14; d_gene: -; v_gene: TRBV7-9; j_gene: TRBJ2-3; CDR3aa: CASQTQERTDTQYF; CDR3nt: TGTGCCAGCCAGACACAGGAACGCACAGATACGCAGTATTTT
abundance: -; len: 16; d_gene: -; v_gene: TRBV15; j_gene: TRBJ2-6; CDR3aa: CATSRDRGSGANVLTF; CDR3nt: TGTGCCACCAGCAGAGATCGGGGCTCTGGGGCCAACGTCCTGACTTTC
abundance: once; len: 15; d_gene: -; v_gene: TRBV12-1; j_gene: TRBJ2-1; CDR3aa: CASSLAGICYNEQFF; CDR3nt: TGTGCCAGCAGCCTAGCGGGGATATGCTACAATGAGCAGTTCTTC
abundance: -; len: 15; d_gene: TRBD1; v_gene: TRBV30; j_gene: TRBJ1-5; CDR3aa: CAWSVGQGGRQPQHF; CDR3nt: TGTGCCTGGAGTGTGGGACAGGGAGGGCGTCAGCCCCAGCATTTT